One sample yielded the 14 T cell receptor beta chains listed below, sequenced in a study of Ad26.COV2.S vaccination and SARS-CoV-2 variants. Documented treatment: around 19 received Ad26.COV2.S at low or high dose, single or two shots; roughly 5 received placebo; per-sample allocation not given. The samples date from day 63 after the first vaccine or placebo injection. Method: immunoSEQ multiplex PCR; TCRdb's copy keeps in-frame clones and lacks some. The sample yields approximately 410,000 clones, around 93% seen once. The sequenced sample was peripheral blood, obtained in a trial of Ad26.COV2.S vaccine versus placebo. The receptors were gathered from a person aged 18 to 65 who received the Ad26.COV2.S COVID-19 vaccine or a placebo.

The chain has TRBV6-2 or TRBV6-3 and TRBJ2-2; tentative D call: TRBD1 (6 bases). The germline V and J ends were trimmed by 5 bases and 0 bases, with 10 bases remaining between them. Per the germline V gene, CDR1 is MNHEY and CDR2 is SVGEGT. The CDR3 runs to 15 residues. The CDR3 DNA sequence: TGTGCCAGCAGTCCAGGGACAACGAACACCGGGGAGCTGTTTTTT. Protein: CASSPGTTNTGELFF.

V gene TRBV6-5 combines with J gene TRBJ1-2, with 7 bases matching TRBD1. V lost 6 bases, J lost 1 base, and 5 bases stayed unmatched. Germline values: CDR1 MNHEY, CDR2 SVGAGI. This CDR3 is 14 amino acids long. In DNA, the CDR3 is TGTGCCAGCAGCTTCGGGACAGTTAACTATGGCTACACCTTC. The encoded protein is CASSFGTVNYGYTF.

V and J are TRBV19 and TRBJ2-6; D is uncertain. Germline V CDR1 and CDR2: LNHDA, SQIVND (reference sequence). The CDR3 loop spans 18 amino acids. Trimming left V 3 bases short and J 0 bases short, with 15 bases between. CDR3 coding DNA: TGTGCCAGTAGTATTTTTGGCCGACTGGGCTCTGGGGCCAACGTCCTGACTTTC. Protein: CASSIFGRLGSGANVLTF.

The DNA for the CDR3 is TGTGCCAGCAGTCGGAGCGGGGGGGAGAGCGGCGAGCAGTACTTC. Translated: CASSRSGGESGEQYF. The chain recombines TRBV7-9 with TRBJ2-7, with TRBD2 matching over 10 bases. J gave up 6 bases and V 6 bases, and 11 bases lay outside the gene matches. CDR3 length: 15 amino acids. CDR1 SEHNR and CDR2 FQNEAQ come from the germline V gene (reference sequence).

V and J are TRBV6-5 and TRBJ2-1, with TRBD2 matching 14 bases. Looked up from germline, CDR1 is MNHEY and CDR2 is SVGAGI. This CDR3 comprises 16 residues. V dropped 2 bases and J dropped 10; count of bases not matched to a gene: 7. Here the CDR3 reads CASSYRGLAGDVEQFF. CDR3 in DNA: TGTGCCAGCAGTTACCGGGGACTAGCGGGGGATGTAGAGCAGTTCTTC.

The chain recombines TRBV2 with TRBJ2-7; 8 bases align to TRBD2. This CDR3 is built from 15 residues. The germline CDR1 and CDR2 sequences are SNHLY and FYNNEI. With V trimmed by 7 bases and J by 1 base, 9 bases remained unmatched. Here the CDR3 DNA reads TGTGCCAGCACCAAAAGCGGGGGAACTTCCTACGAGCAGTACTTC. Translated, it gives CASTKSGGTSYEQYF. Combining the CDR3 with reference TRBV2 and TRBJ2-7 gives the whole variable domain EPEVTQTPSHQVTQMGQEVILRCVPISNHLYFYWYRQILGQKVEFLVSFYNNEISEKSEIFDDQFSVERPDGSNFTLKIRSTKLEDSAMYFCASTKSGGTSYEQYFGPGTRLTVT.

This chain connects TRBV18 to TRBJ2-7; the match to TRBD1 covers 7 bases. The CDR3 extends over 14 amino acids. The V gene end was trimmed by 3 bases and the J gene end by 5 bases; junction bases not matched to a gene: 7. Per the germline V gene, CDR1 is KGHSH and CDR2 is LQKENI. CDR3 nucleotides: TGTGCCAGCTCACCGAACAGGGGTAAAGACGAGCAGTACTTC. It is translated as CASSPNRGKDEQYF.

Only a few counts were recorded for this clone. This chain uses TRBV25-1 with TRBJ1-6, with TRBD1 matching over 8 bases. This CDR3 has 14 residues. Germline trimming cut 5 bases from V and 9 bases from J; bases unmatched to any gene: 6. CDR1 is MGHDK, CDR2 SYGVNS, per germline. The CDR3 is CASSWTGSTSPLHF. For the CDR3, the DNA is TGTGCCAGCAGTTGGACAGGGAGTACTTCACCCCTCCACTTT.

The chain joins TRBV24-1 to TRBJ2-7, with 7 bases aligning to TRBD1. Trimming cost V 9 bases and J 2 bases; bases outside gene matches: 9. Germline-derived CDR1 and CDR2 are KGHDR and SFDVKD. The CDR3 runs 14 residues. The CDR3 nucleotides are TGTGCCACCGGTCCGCGGACAGGTACCTACGAGCAGTACTTC. Its protein product is CATGPRTGTYEQYF.

In this sample, this clone turned up once. V and J are TRBV7-2 and TRBJ2-5, with 13 bases identical to TRBD2. The CDR3 extends over 16 amino acids. With V trimmed by 5 bases and J by 5 bases, 8 bases remained unmatched. CDR1 is SGHTA and CDR2 is FQGNSA in the germline V gene. CDR3 in amino acids: CASSVGGLAGDETQYF. The DNA of the CDR3 is TGTGCCAGCAGCGTAGGCGGACTAGCGGGGGACGAGACCCAGTACTTC.

This clone was recorded once. The sample has other DNA sequences that encode this CDR3 too. This chain joins TRBV5-5 and TRBJ2-7; 11 bases agree with TRBD1. V lost 4 bases to trimming and J lost 3 bases; unmatched junction nucleotides: 3. The CDR3 has 14 residues. Germline-derived CDR1 and CDR2 are SGHKS and YYEKEE (reference sequence). CDR3 in amino acids: CASSPGTGGYEQYF. For the CDR3, the DNA is TGTGCCAGCAGCCCCGGGACAGGGGGCTACGAGCAGTACTTC.

This chain uses TRBV19 with TRBJ2-7; 7 nucleotides line up with TRBD2. CDR1 is LNHDA, CDR2 SQIVND, per germline (reference sequence). V dropped 6 bases and J dropped 2; count of bases not matched to a gene: 7. The CDR3 has 14 amino acids. CDR3 nucleotide sequence: TGTGCCAGTAGCTCTACGGGGGGAACCTACGAGCAGTACTTC. The encoded protein is CASSSTGGTYEQYF.

The rearrangement uses TRBV4-1 and TRBJ2-6, with 8 bases that match TRBD1. Looked up from germline, CDR1 is MGHRA and CDR2 is YSYEKL. Trimming removed 3 bases from V and 2 bases from J; junction bases left unmatched: 9. This CDR3 is 18 amino acids long. The CDR3 sequence: CASSQGTGPVAGANVLTF. The DNA for the CDR3 is TGCGCCAGCAGCCAGGGGACAGGACCCGTGGCTGGGGCCAACGTCCTGACTTTC.

The chain links TRBV9 to TRBJ2-1; D is unclear. Germline values: CDR1 SGDLS, CDR2 YYNGEE. The CDR3 covers 15 residues. V was cut by 0 bases and J by 3 bases, with 10 bases left in between. Here the CDR3 DNA reads TGTGCCAGCAGCGTAGCTTCCACAGTCTACAATGAGCAGTTCTTC. Translation gives CASSVASTVYNEQFF.